The 6 T cell receptor beta chains in this list originate from one sample, sequenced in a study of blood T cell repertoires in COVID-19. The table came from immunoSEQ multiplex PCR; TCRdb's copy has only in-frame clones and leaves some out. The table has about 160,000 clones, approximately 88% seen once; the top ten hold approximately 4.1%. Sequencing used peripheral blood. These TCRs come from a woman aged 60-70 years who had recovered from COVID-19.

The chain uses TRBV10-3 and TRBJ1-1, with D perhaps TRBD1 (5 bases). V lost 6 bases, J lost 1 base, and 9 bases lay in between. The germline V gene encodes CDR1 ENHRY and CDR2 SYGVKD. The CDR3 covers 13 residues. The CDR3 DNA follows: TGTGCCATCAGACCCAGGGAGAACACTGAAGCTTTCTTT. Protein: CAIRPRENTEAFF.

This clone occurred once. The V gene is TRBV5-1, the J gene TRBJ2-3, with 11 bases matching TRBD2. The V gene end was trimmed by 5 bases and the J gene end by 2 bases; junction bases not matched to a gene: 10. Germline CDR1 and CDR2: SGHRS and YFSETQ. The CDR3 covers 17 residues. CDR3 residues: CASSYTGTSGTTDTQYF. The CDR3 coding sequence is TGCGCCAGCAGTTATACCGGGACTAGCGGTACCACAGATACGCAGTATTTT.

The table lists this clone with many counts. The rearrangement uses TRBV28 and TRBJ2-2; TRBD1 agrees at 8 bases. The CDR3 is 15 residues long. Losses at the gene ends were 6 bases for V and 3 bases for J; bases not matched to a gene: 6. The germline gives CDR1 MDHEN, CDR2 SYDVKM. CDR3 in amino acids: CASSTHRGDTGELFF. DNA for the CDR3: TGTGCCAGCAGCACACACAGGGGGGACACCGGGGAGCTGTTTTTT.

This chain connects TRBV6-1 to TRBJ1-6, with D possibly matching TRBD1 (5 bases). Germline lookup yields CDR1 MNHNS and CDR2 SASEGT. V was clipped by 0 bases and J by 9 bases, with 9 bases between them. The CDR3 sequence is 14 residues long. The CDR3 nucleotides are TGTGCCAGCAGTGAAGCAGGGGTAGTTTCACCCCTCCACTTT. This encodes CASSEAGVVSPLHF.

This chain uses TRBV30 with TRBJ2-3, with D possibly matching TRBD2 (6 bases). Trimming stripped 0 bases from V and 2 bases from J, with 9 bases between. The CDR3 sequence is 14 residues long. CDR1 and CDR2 (germline): GTSNPN, SVGIG (reference sequence). CDR3 DNA: TGTGCCTGGAGTGTGCAACTAGCCACAGATACGCAGTATTTT. This translates into CAWSVQLATDTQYF.

This clone was picked up a small number of times. The chain employs TRBV5-1 and TRBJ1-4, with 8 bases aligning to TRBD1. J lost 7 bases, V lost 4 bases, and 6 bases had no gene match. Germline CDR1 and CDR2: SGHRS and YFSETQ. The CDR3 extends over 14 amino acids. Written as DNA, the CDR3 is TGCGCCAGCAGCCCCCAGGGGGCTTTTGAAAAACTGTTTTTT. Translated: CASSPQGAFEKLFF.